This T cell receptor (beta chain) was retrieved from a study of shared clonotypes between healthy human individuals. The authors distributed each subset's genomic DNA evenly over several immunoSEQ plates. Using immunoSEQ multiplex PCR, the repertoire was profiled, and TCRdb retains in-frame clones only, with some absent. The table records 550,000 to 600,000 clones, around 81% of them present only once. There were no recent acute infections or vaccinations among the donors, who were healthy HIV-negative adults. CDR3 length: 15 amino acids. V lost 3 bases to trimming and J lost 8 bases; unmatched junction nucleotides: 6. Germline loops: CDR1 MRHNA, CDR2 SNTAGT.

The gene calls are TRBV6-4 and TRBJ2-1, with TRBD2 matching 11 bases. The clonotype was recovered from a woman aged 40 to 50 in good health. Some clones in this sample may be carry-over from other donors' samples. Sequencing used PBMCs. In DNA, the CDR3 is TGTGCCAGCAGTGAAAGTAGCGGGAGGGTGGATGAGCAGTTCTTC. Translation gives CASSESSGRVDEQFF.